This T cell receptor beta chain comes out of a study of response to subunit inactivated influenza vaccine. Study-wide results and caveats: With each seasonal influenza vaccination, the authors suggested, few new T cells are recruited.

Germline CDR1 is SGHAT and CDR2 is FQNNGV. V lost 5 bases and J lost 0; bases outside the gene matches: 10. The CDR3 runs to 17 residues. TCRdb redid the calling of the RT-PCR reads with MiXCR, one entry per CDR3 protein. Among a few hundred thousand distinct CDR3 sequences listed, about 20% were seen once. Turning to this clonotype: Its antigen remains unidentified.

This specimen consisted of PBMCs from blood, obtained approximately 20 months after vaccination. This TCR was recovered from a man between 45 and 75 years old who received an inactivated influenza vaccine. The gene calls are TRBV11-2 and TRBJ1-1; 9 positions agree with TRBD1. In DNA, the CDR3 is TGTGCCAGCAGCGCCCGGGGGAGGGACAGGGTGAACACTGAAGCTTTCTTT. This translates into CASSARGRDRVNTEAFF.